The entry that follows covers one T cell receptor (beta chain) sequence. Its target is not known. This sample was included in a study of synovial regulatory T cells in juvenile arthritis. Study observations and caveats: Compared with other blood Treg cells, inflammation-associated Treg cells had reduced TCR diversity. CDR3 overlap with synovial Tregs was higher for iaTregs than other blood Tregs. iaTreg TCR repertoires were largely private across patients and partially overlapped synovial Teff and blood CPL.

The V gene's germline CDR1 is SGDLS and CDR2 YYNGEE. The CDR3 extends over 14 amino acids. Only the protein is on record. The method was immunoSEQ multiplex PCR; TCRdb's version includes in-frame clones alone and lacks a portion of them. This sample's clone table lists about 9,900 clones. HLA-DR+ Treg cells made up the iaTreg subset. Patients had median age about 11 years, range roughly 2.2-22.9. Source material: Treg cells from blood. Subset in this sample: HLA-DR+ inflammation-associated blood Treg cells. The chain couples TRBV9 to TRBJ1-1. This receptor was obtained from a donor younger than 30 with juvenile idiopathic arthritis. CDR3 residues: CASTERGGNTEAFF.